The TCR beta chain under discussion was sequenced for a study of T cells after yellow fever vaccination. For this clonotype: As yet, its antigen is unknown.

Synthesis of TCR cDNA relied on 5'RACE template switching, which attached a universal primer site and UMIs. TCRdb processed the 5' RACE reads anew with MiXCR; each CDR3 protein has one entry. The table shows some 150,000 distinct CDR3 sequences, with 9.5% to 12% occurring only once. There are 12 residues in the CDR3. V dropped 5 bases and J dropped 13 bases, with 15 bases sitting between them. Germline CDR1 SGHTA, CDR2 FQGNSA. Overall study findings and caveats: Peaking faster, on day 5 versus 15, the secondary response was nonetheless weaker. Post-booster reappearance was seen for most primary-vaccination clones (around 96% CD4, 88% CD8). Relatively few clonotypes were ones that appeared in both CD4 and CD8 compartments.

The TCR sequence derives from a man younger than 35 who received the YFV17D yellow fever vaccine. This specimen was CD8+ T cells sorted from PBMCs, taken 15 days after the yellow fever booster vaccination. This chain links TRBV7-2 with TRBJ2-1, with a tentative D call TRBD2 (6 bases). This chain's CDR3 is CASSPLATEQFF. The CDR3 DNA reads TGTGCCAGCAGCCCACTAGCAACGGAACAGTTCTTC.